These 10 T cell receptor beta chains came from one sample sequenced in a study of blood T cell repertoires in COVID-19. Only in-frame clones appear in the TCRdb table, and some are missing; sequencing was by immunoSEQ multiplex PCR. Among 110,000 to 150,000 clones, about 80% were seen once, and the ten largest hold approximately 45%. The sample taken for sequencing was peripheral blood. Receptors were obtained from a human donor in a cohort sampled during active COVID-19.

The chain employs TRBV6-6 and TRBJ2-2; D gene uncertain. CDR1 is MNHNY and CDR2 is SVGAGI in the germline V gene (reference sequence). This CDR3 has 14 amino acids. Between the trimmed V and J ends, which lost 2 bases and 5 bases, there was a span of 9 bases. DNA of the CDR3: TGTGCCAGCAGTTACACAAGAGGTACCGGGGAGCTGTTTTTT. Residues: CASSYTRGTGELFF.

This chain connects TRBV7-8 to TRBJ1-2, with unresolved D. V was cut by 2 bases and J by 4 bases, with 14 bases left in between. Germline CDR1 reads SGHVS; CDR2 reads FQNEAQ. This CDR3 has 15 residues. The CDR3 coding sequence is TGTGCCAGCAGCTTATCGGCGGGATTGGTCTATGGCTACACCTTC. It codes for CASSLSAGLVYGYTF. Drawing the rest from reference TRBV7-8 and TRBJ1-2, the complete variable domain is GAGVSQSPRYKVAKRGQDVALRCDPISGHVSLFWYQQALGQGPEFLTYFQNEAQLDKSGLPSDRFFAERPEGSVSTLKIQRTQQEDSAVYLCASSLSAGLVYGYTFGSGTRLTVV.

The rearrangement uses TRBV5-5 and TRBJ2-3, with 7 bases lining up with TRBD2. The ends lost 5 bases at V and 0 bases at J; junction bases unmatched: 6. This CDR3 contains 15 residues. The germline gives CDR1 SGHKS, CDR2 YYEKEE (reference sequence). The CDR3 sequence is CASRWDYFSTDTQYF. DNA for the CDR3: TGTGCCAGCAGATGGGACTACTTCAGCACAGATACGCAGTATTTT.

The J gene is TRBJ1-1, the V gene TRBV7-2; tentatively, D is TRBD1 (5 bases). The CDR3 runs to 14 residues. Germline assignment: CDR1 SGHTA and CDR2 FQGNSA. Trimming shortened V by 5 bases and J by 7 bases, and 17 bases separated the two germline ends. The CDR3 bases are TGTGCCAGCAGCCCTCTAGCGGGGGGAGTTGAAGCTTTCTTT. It yields the protein CASSPLAGGVEAFF.

This clone was observed a single time. The chain joins TRBV28 to TRBJ2-7; TRBD2 matches 8 bases. The CDR3 extends over 15 amino acids. Per germline, CDR1 MDHEN and CDR2 SYDVKM. J lost 1 base, V lost 4 bases, and 6 bases had no gene match. Here the CDR3 reads CASSSSGSGSYEQYV. In nucleotides, the CDR3 is TGTGCCAGCAGTTCTAGCGGGTCTGGATCCTACGAGCAGTACGTC.

The chain recombines TRBV19 with TRBJ1-1; D remains unclear. The CDR3 length is 15 residues. Deletions cut 3 bases from V and 5 bases from J, with 16 bases between. Germline CDR1 and CDR2: LNHDA and SQIVND (reference sequence). The CDR3 loop is CASSMPANGKTEAFF. CDR3 nucleotides: TGTGCCAGTAGTATGCCGGCGAACGGGAAAACTGAAGCTTTCTTT.

The genes are TRBV18 and TRBJ1-5; D is unclear. This CDR3 comprises 15 residues. V lost 2 bases to trimming and J lost 3 bases, with 11 bases between them. In germline, CDR1 is KGHSH, CDR2 LQKENI. The CDR3 here is CASSPGQVLNQPQHF. DNA of the CDR3: TGTGCCAGCTCACCAGGGCAGGTACTCAATCAGCCCCAGCATTTT.

The genes are TRBV6-4 and TRBJ2-5, with 7 bases matching TRBD1. Germline V gives CDR1 MRHNA, CDR2 SNTAGT. The ends lost 6 bases at V and 2 bases at J; junction bases unmatched: 9. The CDR3 length is 15 residues. The DNA for the CDR3 is TGTGCCAGCAGCAAAAGAGGGACAGCTCAAGAGACCCAGTACTTC. Translation gives CASSKRGTAQETQYF.

The chain uses TRBV5-1 and TRBJ1-2; 7 nucleotides agree with TRBD1. CDR3 length equals 15 residues. In germline, CDR1 is SGHRS, CDR2 YFSETQ. V lost 0 bases, J lost 4 bases, and 6 bases stayed unmatched. The CDR3 protein is CASSLGQGVSYGYTF. The CDR3, as DNA: TGCGCCAGCAGCTTGGGCCAGGGGGTTTCCTATGGCTACACCTTC.

V usage is TRBV5-6 and J usage is TRBJ1-3; D gene ambiguous. The CDR3 loop spans 15 amino acids. Germline CDR1 is SGHDT and CDR2 is YYEEEE. Trimming shortened V by 3 bases and J by 6 bases, and 16 bases separated the two germline ends. The chain's CDR3 is CASSYTGINLNTIYF. Written as DNA, the CDR3 is TGTGCCAGCAGCTACACCGGGATCAACTTAAACACCATATATTTT.